This T cell receptor beta chain was retrieved from a study of T cell clonotyping in hematopoietic cell transplantation. Here immunoSEQ multiplex PCR was the method, and the copy in TCRdb shows in-frame clones only, minus some. Here the sample spans tens of thousands of clones, almost 97% being singletons. This clone appeared a few times. Sample time point: recipient sample about 28 days before transplant, after cytoreduction. The receptor was isolated from a woman aged 45-65 years with acute myeloid leukemia. Some clones in this sample may be carry-over from other donors' samples. The sample consisted of peripheral blood mononuclear cells, taken before stem cell transplant.

The CDR3 here is CASSFGLYGYTF. CDR3 DNA: TGTGCCAGCAGCTTCGGACTCTATGGCTACACCTTC. J is TRBJ1-2 and V is TRBV5-6; D is unclear. Per germline, CDR1 SGHDT and CDR2 YYEEEE. This CDR3 is 12 amino acids long. The V and J ends lost 2 bases and 4 bases respectively, with 6 bases between them.